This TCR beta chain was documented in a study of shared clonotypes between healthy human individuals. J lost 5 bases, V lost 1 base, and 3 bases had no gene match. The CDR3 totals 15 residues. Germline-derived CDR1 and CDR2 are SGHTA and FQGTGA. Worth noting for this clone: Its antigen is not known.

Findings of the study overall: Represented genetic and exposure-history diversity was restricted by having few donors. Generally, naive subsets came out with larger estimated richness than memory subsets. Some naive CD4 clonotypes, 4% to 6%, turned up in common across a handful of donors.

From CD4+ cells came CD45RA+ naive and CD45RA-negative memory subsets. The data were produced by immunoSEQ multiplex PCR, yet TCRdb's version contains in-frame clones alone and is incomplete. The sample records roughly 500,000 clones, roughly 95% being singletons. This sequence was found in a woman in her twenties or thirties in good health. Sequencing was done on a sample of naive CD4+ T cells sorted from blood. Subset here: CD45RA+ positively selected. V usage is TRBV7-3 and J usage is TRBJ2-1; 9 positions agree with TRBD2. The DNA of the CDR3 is TGTGCCAGCAGCTTAATGCCTAGCGGGAACAATGAGCAGTTCTTC. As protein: CASSLMPSGNNEQFF.